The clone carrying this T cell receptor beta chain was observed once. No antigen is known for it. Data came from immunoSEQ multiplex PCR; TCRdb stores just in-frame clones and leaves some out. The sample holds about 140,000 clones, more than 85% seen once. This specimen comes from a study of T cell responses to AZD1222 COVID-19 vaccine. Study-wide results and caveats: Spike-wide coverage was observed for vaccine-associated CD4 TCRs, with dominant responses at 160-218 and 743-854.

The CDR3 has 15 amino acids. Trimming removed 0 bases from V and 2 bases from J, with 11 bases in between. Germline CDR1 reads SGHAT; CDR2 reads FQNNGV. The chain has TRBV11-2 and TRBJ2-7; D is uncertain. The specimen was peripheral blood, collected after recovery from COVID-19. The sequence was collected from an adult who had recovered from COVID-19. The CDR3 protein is CASSLDTRAAYEQYF. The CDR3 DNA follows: TGTGCCAGCAGCTTAGATACCCGGGCCGCCTACGAGCAGTACTTC.